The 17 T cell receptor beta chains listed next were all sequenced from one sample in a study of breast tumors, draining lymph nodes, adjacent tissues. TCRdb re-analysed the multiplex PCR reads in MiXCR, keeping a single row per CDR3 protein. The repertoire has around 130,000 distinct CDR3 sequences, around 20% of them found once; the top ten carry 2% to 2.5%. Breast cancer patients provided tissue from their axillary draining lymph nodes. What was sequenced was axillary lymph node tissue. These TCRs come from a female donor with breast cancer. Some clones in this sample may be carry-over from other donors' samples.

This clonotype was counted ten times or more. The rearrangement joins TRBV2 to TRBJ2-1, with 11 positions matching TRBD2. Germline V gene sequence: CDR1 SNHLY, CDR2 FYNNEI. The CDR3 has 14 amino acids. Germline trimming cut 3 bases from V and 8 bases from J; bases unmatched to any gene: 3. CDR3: CASSEASGRYEQFF. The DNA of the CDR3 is TGTGCCAGCAGTGAGGCTAGCGGGAGGTATGAGCAGTTCTTC.

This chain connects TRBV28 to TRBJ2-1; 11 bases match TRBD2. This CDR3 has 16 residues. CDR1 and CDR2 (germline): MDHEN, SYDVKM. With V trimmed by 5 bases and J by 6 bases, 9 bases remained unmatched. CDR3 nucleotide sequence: TGTGCCAGCAGTCCGTATACTAGCGGGAGTCTCAATGAGCAGTTCTTC. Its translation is CASSPYTSGSLNEQFF.

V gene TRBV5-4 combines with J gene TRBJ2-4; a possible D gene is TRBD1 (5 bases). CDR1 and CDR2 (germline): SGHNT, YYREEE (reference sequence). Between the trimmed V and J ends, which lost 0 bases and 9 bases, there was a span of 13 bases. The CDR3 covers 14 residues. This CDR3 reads CASSLGSGSGIQYF. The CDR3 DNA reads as TGTGCCAGCAGCTTGGGCTCAGGGTCGGGCATTCAGTACTTC.

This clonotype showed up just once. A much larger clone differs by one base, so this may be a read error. The CDR3 coding sequence is TGTGCCGGCAGTGAAGGAGGAGGACTAGCGGAGACCCAGTACTTC. This sequence encodes CAGSEGGGLAETQYF. The V gene is TRBV2, the J gene TRBJ2-5, with TRBD2 identical over 9 bases. This CDR3 spans 15 amino acids. CDR1 SNHLY and CDR2 FYNNEI come from the germline V gene.

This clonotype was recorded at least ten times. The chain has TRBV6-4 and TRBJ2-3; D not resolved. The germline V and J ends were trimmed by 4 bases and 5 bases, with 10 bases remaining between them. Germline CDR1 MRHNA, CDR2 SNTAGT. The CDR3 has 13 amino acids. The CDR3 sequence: CASSGALGDTQYF. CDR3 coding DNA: TGTGCCAGCAGTGGGGCCCTAGGAGATACGCAGTATTTT.

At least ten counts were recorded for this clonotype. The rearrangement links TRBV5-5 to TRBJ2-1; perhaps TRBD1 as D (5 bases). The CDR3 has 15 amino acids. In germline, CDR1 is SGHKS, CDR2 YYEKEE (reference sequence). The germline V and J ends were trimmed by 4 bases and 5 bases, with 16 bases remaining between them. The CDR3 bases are TGTGCCAGCAGCCAGGCCCCCGGCAGGGACAATGAGCAGTTCTTC. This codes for CASSQAPGRDNEQFF. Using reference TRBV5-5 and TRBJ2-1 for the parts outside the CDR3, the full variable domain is DAGVTQSPTHLIKTRGQQVTLRCSPISGHKSVSWYQQVLGQGPQFIFQYYEKEERGRGNFPDRFSARQFPNYSSELNVNALLLGDSALYLCASSQAPGRDNEQFFGPGTRLTVL.

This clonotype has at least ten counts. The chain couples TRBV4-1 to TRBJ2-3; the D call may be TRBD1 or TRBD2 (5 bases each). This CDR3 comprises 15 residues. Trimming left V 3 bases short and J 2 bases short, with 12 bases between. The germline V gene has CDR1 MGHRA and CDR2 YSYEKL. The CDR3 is CASSQGVSDTDTQYF. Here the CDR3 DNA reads TGCGCCAGCAGCCAGGGGGTTTCGGACACAGATACGCAGTATTTT.

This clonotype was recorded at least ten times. DNA for the CDR3: TGCGCCAGCAGCCAAACGAACAGGAATGAGCAGTTCTTC. Translating it yields CASSQTNRNEQFF. The chain carries TRBV4-1 and TRBJ2-1, with D maybe TRBD1 (5 bases). The CDR3 spans 13 residues. The germline V gene encodes CDR1 MGHRA and CDR2 YSYEKL. Trimming took 2 bases from V and 7 from J, leaving 9 bases between them.

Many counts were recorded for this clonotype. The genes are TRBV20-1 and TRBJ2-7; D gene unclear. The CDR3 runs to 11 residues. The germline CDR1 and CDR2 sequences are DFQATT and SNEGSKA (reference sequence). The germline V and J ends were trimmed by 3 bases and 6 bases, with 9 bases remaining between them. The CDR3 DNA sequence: TGCAGTGCTAGGCCCCAAAGCGAGCAGTACTTC. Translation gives CSARPQSEQYF.

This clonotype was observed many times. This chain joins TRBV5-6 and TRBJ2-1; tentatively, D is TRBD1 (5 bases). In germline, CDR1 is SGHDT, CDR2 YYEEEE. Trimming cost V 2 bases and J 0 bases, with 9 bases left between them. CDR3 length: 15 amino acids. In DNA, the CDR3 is TGTGCCAGCAGCTTCAGGGCCCCCTCCTACAATGAGCAGTTCTTC. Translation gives CASSFRAPSYNEQFF.

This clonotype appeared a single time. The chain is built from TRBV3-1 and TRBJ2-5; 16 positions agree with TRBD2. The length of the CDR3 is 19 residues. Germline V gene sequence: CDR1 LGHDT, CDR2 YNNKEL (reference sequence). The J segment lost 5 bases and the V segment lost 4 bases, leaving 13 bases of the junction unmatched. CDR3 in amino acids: CASSRQSGLAGGPGETQYF. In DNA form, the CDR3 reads TGTGCCAGCAGCCGCCAATCGGGACTAGCGGGAGGGCCGGGGGAGACCCAGTACTTC.

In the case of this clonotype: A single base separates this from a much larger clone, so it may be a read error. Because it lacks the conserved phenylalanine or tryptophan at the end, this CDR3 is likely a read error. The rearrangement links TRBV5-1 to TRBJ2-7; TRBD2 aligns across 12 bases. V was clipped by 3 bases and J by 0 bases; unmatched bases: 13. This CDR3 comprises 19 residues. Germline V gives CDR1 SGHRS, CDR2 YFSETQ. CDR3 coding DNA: TGCGCCAGCAGCTATAGTACTAGCGGGAGGACACGGGGCTCCTACGAGCAGTACCTC. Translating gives CASSYSTSGRTRGSYEQYL.

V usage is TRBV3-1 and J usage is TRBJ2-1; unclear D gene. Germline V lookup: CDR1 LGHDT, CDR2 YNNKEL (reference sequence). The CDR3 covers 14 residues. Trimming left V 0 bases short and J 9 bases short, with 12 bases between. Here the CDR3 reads CASSQEGLDGEQFF. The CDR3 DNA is TGTGCCAGCAGCCAAGAAGGTCTGGACGGTGAGCAGTTCTTC.

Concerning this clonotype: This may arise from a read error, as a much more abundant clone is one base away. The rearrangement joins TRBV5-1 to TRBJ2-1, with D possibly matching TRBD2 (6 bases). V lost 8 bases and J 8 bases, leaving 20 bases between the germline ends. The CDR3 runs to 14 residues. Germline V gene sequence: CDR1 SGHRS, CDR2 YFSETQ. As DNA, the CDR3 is TGCGCCAGTCAGCAGGAGGGCCGCTCGGATGAGCAGTTCTTC. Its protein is CASQQEGRSDEQFF.

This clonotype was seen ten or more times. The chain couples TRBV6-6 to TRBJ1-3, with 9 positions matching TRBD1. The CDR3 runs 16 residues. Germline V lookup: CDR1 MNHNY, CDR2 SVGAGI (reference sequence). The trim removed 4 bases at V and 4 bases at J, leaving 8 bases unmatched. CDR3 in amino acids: CASSLGDRGSGNTIYF. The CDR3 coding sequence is TGTGCCAGCAGTTTAGGCGACAGGGGGTCGGGAAACACCATATATTTT.

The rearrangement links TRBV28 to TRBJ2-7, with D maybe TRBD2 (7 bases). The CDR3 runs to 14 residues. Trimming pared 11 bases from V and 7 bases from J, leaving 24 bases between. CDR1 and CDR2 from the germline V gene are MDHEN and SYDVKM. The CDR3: CAGTTGGTKLEQYF. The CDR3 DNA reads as TGTGCCGGCACTACCGGGGGGACAAAGCTAGAGCAGTACTTC. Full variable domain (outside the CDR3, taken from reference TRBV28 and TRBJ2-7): DVKVTQSSRYLVKRTGEKVFLECVQDMDHENMFWYRQDPGLGLRLIYFSYDVKMKEKGDIPEGYSVSREKKERFSLILESASTNQTSMYLCAGTTGGTKLEQYFGPGTRLTVT.

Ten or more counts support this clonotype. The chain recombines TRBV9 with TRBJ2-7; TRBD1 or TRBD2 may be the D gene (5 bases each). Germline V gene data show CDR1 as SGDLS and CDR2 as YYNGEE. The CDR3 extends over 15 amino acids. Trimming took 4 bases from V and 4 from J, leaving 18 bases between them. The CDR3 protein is CASSPQSGQNYEQYF. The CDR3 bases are TGTGCCAGCAGCCCGCAGAGCGGACAAAATTACGAGCAGTACTTC.